The 22 T cell receptor beta chains given below trace back to one sample, sequenced in a study of blood T cell repertoires in COVID-19. Some clones are missing from TCRdb's copy, which holds only in-frame ones; the method was immunoSEQ multiplex PCR. The repertoire holds hundreds of thousands of clones, with about 90% as singletons. The specimen was peripheral blood. Receptor source: a young woman with acute or convalescent COVID-19.

The chain carries TRBV5-1 and TRBJ2-1; 8 nucleotides align to TRBD1. The V gene end was trimmed by 4 bases and the J gene end by 0 bases; junction bases not matched to a gene: 6. The CDR3 runs to 16 residues. From germline, CDR1 is SGHRS and CDR2 YFSETQ. CDR3 residues: CASSPNRGISYNEQFF. The CDR3 DNA follows: TGCGCCAGCAGCCCCAACAGGGGGATCTCCTACAATGAGCAGTTCTTC.

The J gene is TRBJ2-2, the V gene TRBV9; the D gene is possibly TRBD2 (5 bases). CDR1 is SGDLS and CDR2 is YYNGEE in the germline V gene. Trimming left V 3 bases short and J 5 bases short, with 11 bases between. The CDR3 totals 14 residues. The CDR3 nucleotides read TGTGCCAGCAGCGCGGCCGGGGTAACCGGGGAGCTGTTTTTT. It is translated as CASSAAGVTGELFF.

The chain carries TRBV5-5 and TRBJ1-2; TRBD1 matches at 8 bases. V shed 2 bases, J shed 4 bases, and the junction held 10 bases outside the gene matches. This CDR3 contains 16 residues. CDR1 SGHKS and CDR2 YYEKEE come from the germline V gene (reference sequence). CDR3 amino acids: CASSFLEGTGRYGYTF. In DNA form, the CDR3 reads TGTGCCAGCAGCTTCCTTGAAGGGACAGGTCGCTATGGCTACACCTTC.

The chain employs TRBV7-9 and TRBJ2-3, with a weak D call TRBD2 (5 bases). This CDR3 is built from 14 residues. With 4 bases removed from V and 7 bases from J, the gap between germline ends came to 15 bases. Germline assignment: CDR1 SEHNR and CDR2 FQNEAQ (reference sequence). CDR3 protein: CASSSTGISNTQYF. The CDR3 coding sequence is TGTGCCAGCAGCTCGACGGGGATATCGAATACGCAGTATTTT.

This clone was observed a few times. The chain is built from TRBV7-2 and TRBJ1-2, with 7 bases lining up with TRBD1. The CDR3 contains 18 residues. CDR1 and CDR2 from the germline V gene are SGHTA and FQGNSA. V lost 4 bases to trimming and J lost 6 bases; unmatched junction nucleotides: 20. The CDR3 bases are TGTGCCAGCAGCTCTAACCGGGACAGCCGTTTGGGTGGGAATGGCTACACCTTC. Protein sequence: CASSSNRDSRLGGNGYTF.

The chain carries TRBV6-5 and TRBJ1-1, with 7 bases fitting TRBD1. This CDR3 is 14 amino acids long. Germline values: CDR1 MNHEY, CDR2 SVGAGI. The V gene end was trimmed by 8 bases and the J gene end by 1 base; junction bases not matched to a gene: 7. The CDR3 region is CASRQGGENTEAFF. The CDR3 bases are TGTGCCAGCCGCCAGGGGGGAGAGAACACTGAAGCTTTCTTT.

The J gene is TRBJ2-7, the V gene TRBV5-6; D perhaps matches TRBD2 (5 bases). V shed 0 bases and J shed 9 bases, with 16 bases lying between them. The germline gives CDR1 SGHDT, CDR2 YYEEEE. The CDR3 is made up of 14 amino acids. This CDR3 is CASSLGLGDGGQYF. The DNA of the CDR3 is TGTGCCAGCAGCTTGGGCTTGGGCGATGGAGGGCAGTACTTC.

CDR3 protein: CASSQGLDRVVSPLHF. CDR3 DNA sequence: TGCGCCAGCAGCCAAGGGCTAGACAGGGTGGTGTCACCCCTCCACTTT. The rearrangement links TRBV4-3 to TRBJ1-6; TRBD1 matches 7 bases. Germline V gene lookup returns CDR1 LGHNA and CDR2 YSLEER. The V gene end was trimmed by 1 base and the J gene end by 10 bases; junction bases not matched to a gene: 10. CDR3 size: 16 residues.

Of note for this clone: This same CDR3 is encoded by further DNA sequences in the sample. This chain uses TRBV6-4 with TRBJ2-3; 9 bases are shared with TRBD2. V lost 0 bases and J lost 0; bases outside the gene matches: 1. There are 16 residues in the CDR3. Looked up from germline, CDR1 is MRHNA and CDR2 is SNTAGT. The CDR3 reads CASSDSGTSSTDTQYF. The CDR3 DNA is TGTGCCAGCAGTGACTCCGGGACTAGCAGCACAGATACGCAGTATTTT.

The rearrangement joins TRBV2 to TRBJ1-1; 9 bases are shared with TRBD1. This CDR3 comprises 14 residues. J was trimmed by 4 bases and V by 6 bases; bases with no gene match: 6. Germline V gene sequence: CDR1 SNHLY, CDR2 FYNNEI. The CDR3 spells CASSHRGQSTEAFF. The CDR3 nucleotides are TGTGCCAGCAGCCACAGGGGGCAGAGCACTGAAGCTTTCTTT.

The chain is built from TRBV25-1 and TRBJ2-7; 7 positions match TRBD1. Germline loops: CDR1 MGHDK, CDR2 SYGVNS. CDR3 length equals 17 residues. V trimming: 4 bases; J trimming: 1 base; junction bases outside the gene matches: 13. CDR3 sequence (DNA): TGTGCCAGCAGTGGAGGTCTGAGGGGGCCCCCTTCCTACGAGCAGTACTTC. Protein product: CASSGGLRGPPSYEQYF.

This chain connects TRBV20-1 to TRBJ1-5; no clear D gene. Germline V lookup: CDR1 DFQATT, CDR2 SNEGSKA (reference sequence). Trimming cost V 3 bases and J 4 bases, with 7 bases left between them. This CDR3 spans 12 amino acids. This chain's CDR3 is CSASERNQPQHF. In nucleotides, the CDR3 is TGCAGTGCTAGTGAGCGTAATCAGCCCCAGCATTTT.

V usage is TRBV5-6 and J usage is TRBJ1-2; no definite D call. V lost 0 bases to trimming and J lost 7 bases, with 10 bases between them. The CDR3 has 13 residues. Germline V gives CDR1 SGHDT, CDR2 YYEEEE. In nucleotides, the CDR3 is TGTGCCAGCAGCTTGGGGGCTGGGTCTGGCTACACCTTC. It yields the protein CASSLGAGSGYTF.

The chain links TRBV7-2 to TRBJ2-1; 15 bases align to TRBD2. This CDR3 is built from 15 residues. Germline loops: CDR1 SGHTA, CDR2 FQGNSA. V trimming: 8 bases; J trimming: 12 bases; junction bases outside the gene matches: 11. CDR3 DNA sequence: TGTGCCAGCTGGGCCCGAGGGACTAGCGGGGGGAGGCAGTTCTTC. Translating it yields CASWARGTSGGRQFF.

The chain combines TRBV4-2 with TRBJ1-1, with no clear D. Trimming removed 4 bases at V and 5 bases at J, with 17 bases between. The CDR3 covers 15 residues. Germline lookup yields CDR1 LGHNA and CDR2 YNFKEQ. CDR3 sequence reads: CASSLTGVFLTEAFF. CDR3 DNA: TGTGCCAGCAGCCTAACCGGGGTGTTTTTGACTGAAGCTTTCTTT.

The chain has TRBV6-5 and TRBJ1-5, with a tentative D call TRBD1 (5 bases). Germline loops: CDR1 MNHEY, CDR2 SVGAGI. V lost 8 bases to trimming and J lost 0 bases, with 11 bases between them. The CDR3 runs to 14 residues. CDR3 sequence (DNA): TGTGCCAGCCAGACGGACATTAGCAATCAGCCCCAGCATTTT. This gives the protein CASQTDISNQPQHF.

The V gene is TRBV19, the J gene TRBJ1-5, with a weak D call TRBD1 (5 bases). The CDR3 is 16 amino acids. Germline CDR1 is LNHDA and CDR2 is SQIVND (reference sequence). V shed 7 bases and J shed 2 bases, with 18 bases lying between them. CDR3 in amino acids: CASTEWGGVGNQPQHF. Written as DNA, the CDR3 is TGTGCCAGTACCGAATGGGGGGGAGTGGGCAATCAGCCCCAGCATTTT.

This clone turned up a few times. Here the CDR3 DNA reads TGTGCCAGCCAATCTGTCGGTGGGAACACTGAAGCTTTCTTT. Protein: CASQSVGGNTEAFF. This chain links TRBV27 with TRBJ1-1; no reliable D call. The germline V gene has CDR1 MNHEY and CDR2 SMNVEV (reference sequence). The CDR3 extends over 14 amino acids. V lost 8 bases and J lost 1, with 14 bases in between.

The CDR3 nucleotides read TGTGCCAGAAGCTTTAGGTTAGGGGAGGACACTGAAGCTTTCTTT. Translating it yields CARSFRLGEDTEAFF. V gene TRBV5-3 combines with J gene TRBJ1-1; D is possibly TRBD1 (5 bases). TRBV5-3 is an open reading frame whose function is uncertain. This CDR3 is 15 amino acids long. V lost 2 bases, J lost 3 bases, and 14 bases lay in between.

The chain employs TRBV5-1 and TRBJ2-1; 13 positions match TRBD2. V trimming: 4 bases; J trimming: 8 bases; junction bases outside the gene matches: 12. CDR1 is SGHRS, CDR2 YFSETQ, per germline. The CDR3 totals 17 residues. In DNA, the CDR3 is TGCGCCAGCAGCGCGGCGGCCACTAGCGGGGGGGCCCATGAGCAGTTCTTC. Residues: CASSAAATSGGAHEQFF.

This rearrangement joins TRBV5-4 to TRBJ2-7; 7 nucleotides agree with TRBD1. The CDR3 extends over 14 amino acids. The V gene's germline CDR1 is SGHNT and CDR2 YYREEE (reference sequence). V trimming: 0 bases; J trimming: 6 bases; junction bases outside the gene matches: 6. CDR3 nucleotide sequence: TGTGCCAGCAGCTTGGGACAGGGTACCTTCGAGCAGTACTTC. Residues: CASSLGQGTFEQYF.

The chain employs TRBV5-1 and TRBJ2-5; 7 nucleotides align to TRBD2. There are 14 residues in the CDR3. Germline CDR1 is SGHRS and CDR2 is YFSETQ. With 3 bases clipped from V and 4 bases from J, the junction kept 6 bases outside the gene matches. The CDR3 is CASSSGGSGETQYF. The CDR3 bases are TGCGCCAGCAGCTCCGGGGGGAGTGGAGAGACCCAGTACTTC.